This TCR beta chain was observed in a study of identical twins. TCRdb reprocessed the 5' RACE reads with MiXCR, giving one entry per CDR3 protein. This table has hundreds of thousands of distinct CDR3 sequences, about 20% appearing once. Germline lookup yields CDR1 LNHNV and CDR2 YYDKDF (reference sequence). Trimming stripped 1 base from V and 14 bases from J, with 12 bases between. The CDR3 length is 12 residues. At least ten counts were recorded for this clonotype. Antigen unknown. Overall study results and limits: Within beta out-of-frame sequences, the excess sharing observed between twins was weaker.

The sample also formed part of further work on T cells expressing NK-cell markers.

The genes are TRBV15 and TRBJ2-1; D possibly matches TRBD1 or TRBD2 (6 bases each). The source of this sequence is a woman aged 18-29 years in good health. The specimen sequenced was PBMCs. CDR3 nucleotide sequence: TGTGCCACCAGCAGAGTAGGGGGGCTTGAGTTCTTC. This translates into CATSRVGGLEFF.